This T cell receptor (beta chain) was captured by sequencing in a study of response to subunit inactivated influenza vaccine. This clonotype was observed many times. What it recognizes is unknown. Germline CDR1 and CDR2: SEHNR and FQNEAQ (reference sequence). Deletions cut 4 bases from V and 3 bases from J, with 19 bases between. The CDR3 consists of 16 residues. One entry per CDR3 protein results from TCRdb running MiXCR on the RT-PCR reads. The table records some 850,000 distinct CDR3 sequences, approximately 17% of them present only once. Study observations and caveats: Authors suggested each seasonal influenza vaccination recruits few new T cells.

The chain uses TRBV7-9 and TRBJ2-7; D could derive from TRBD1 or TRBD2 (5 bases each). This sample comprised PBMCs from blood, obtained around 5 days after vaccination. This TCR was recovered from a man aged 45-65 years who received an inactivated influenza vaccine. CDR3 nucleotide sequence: TGTGCCAGCAGCTCGAACTCAGGGACGTCTCTCTACGAGCAGTACTTC. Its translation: CASSSNSGTSLYEQYF.